These 2 T cell receptor beta chains share one sample of origin, sequenced in a study of CD8+CD57+ T cells in acquired aplastic anemia. Genomic DNA was employed as the template in profiling TCR beta VDJ and CDR3. TCRdb reanalysed the reads using MiXCR and keeps one entry per CDR3 protein. The repertoire includes 180,000 or so distinct CDR3 sequences, about 47% of them detected once, and around 3% sits in the top ten. Sequenced input: sorted CD4+, CD8+, or CD8+CD57+ T cells (not recorded which) from PBMCs. These receptors were collected from a human donor in good health.

The chain is built from TRBV10-1 and TRBJ1-1; TRBD1 aligns across 8 bases. Per the germline V gene, CDR1 is WNHNN and CDR2 is SYGVQD (reference sequence). The CDR3 consists of 16 residues. With 3 bases clipped from V and 1 base from J, the junction kept 7 bases outside the gene matches. CDR3 nucleotide sequence: TGCGCCAGCAGTGAAAGGGGGACAGGCCCGAACACTGAAGCTTTCTTT. This gives the protein CASSERGTGPNTEAFF.

The CDR3 bases are TGTGCCAGCTCACAGGGGGTTTCAGAGACCCAGTACTTC. Translation: CASSQGVSETQYF. The V call is TRBV18, the J call TRBJ2-5; the D gene is possibly TRBD1 (6 bases). Germline V gene lookup returns CDR1 KGHSH and CDR2 LQKENI. V was shortened by 4 bases and J by 4 bases, with 10 bases between the two germline ends. This CDR3 contains 13 residues. Full variable domain (rest looked up from reference TRBV18 and TRBJ2-5): NAGVMQNPRHLVRRRGQEARLRCSPMKGHSHVYWYRQLPEEGLKFMVYLQKENIIDESGMPKERFSAEFPKEGPSILRIQQVVRGDSAAYFCASSQGVSETQYFGPGTRLLVL.